Presented here are 30 T cell receptor beta chains from one specimen sequenced in a study of T-cell memory formation after mild COVID-19. TCRdb itself ran the 5' RACE reads through MiXCR, one entry per CDR3 protein. The table shows 250,000 to 350,000 distinct CDR3 sequences, with roughly 15% occurring only once. The sequenced sample consisted of PBMCs or a T cell subset sorted from them (not recorded which). These receptors all stem from a man between 18 and 29 years old who had mild COVID-19 (a few samples of this study predate the infection). Cell type and time point are not known.

This clonotype was detected only a few times. CDR3 sequence reads: CSAVDRMNTEAFF. DNA for the CDR3: TGCAGTGCGGTCGACAGAATGAACACTGAAGCTTTCTTT. V gene TRBV20-1 combines with J gene TRBJ1-1; weak D call: TRBD1 (5 bases). This CDR3 contains 13 residues. Trimming took off 6 bases at V and 0 bases at J, with 11 bases between the two ends. Germline V gene lookup returns CDR1 DFQATT and CDR2 SNEGSKA (reference sequence).

The chain has TRBV10-3 and TRBJ2-7; no clear D gene. Germline V gene lookup returns CDR1 ENHRY and CDR2 SYGVKD. CDR3 length: 14 residues. With 10 bases removed from V and 3 bases from J, the gap between germline ends came to 19 bases. The CDR3 region has the DNA TGTGCCAGCCGAACGCGTCTAGGCAACTACGAGCAGTACTTC. Its translation: CASRTRLGNYEQYF.

In the case of this clonotype: Its ends do not fully match the called genes, so a read error is possible. The chain combines TRBV3-1 with TRBJ2-1; D unresolved. Germline V gene sequence: CDR1 LGHDT, CDR2 YNNKEL (reference sequence). The CDR3 runs 12 residues. CDR3 DNA: TGCGACCCCTCGGACGGATACAATGAGCAGTTCTTC. Translation gives CDPSDGYNEQFF.

This clonotype was observed a few times. The rearrangement links TRBV12-3 or TRBV12-4 to TRBJ2-5; tentative D call: TRBD1 (6 bases). CDR3 length equals 15 residues. The ends were cut back, 7 bases at V and 2 bases at J, with 17 bases in the middle. The CDR3, as DNA: TGTGCCAGCAAGACTCGGGACACCTCGCAAGAGACCCAGTACTTC. Residues: CASKTRDTSQETQYF.

This clonotype was observed a handful of times. J is TRBJ1-5 and V is TRBV5-1; perhaps TRBD1 as D (5 bases). Trimming pared 4 bases from V and 2 bases from J, leaving 13 bases between. The germline V gene encodes CDR1 SGHRS and CDR2 YFSETQ. This CDR3 has 15 amino acids. The CDR3 DNA sequence: TGCGCCAGCAGCCCTGAGGGGAGAGGCAATCAGCCCCAGCATTTT. Its translation is CASSPEGRGNQPQHF.

This clonotype was seen a handful of times. The chain uses TRBV20-1 and TRBJ2-2; D unclear. The V end lost 6 bases, the J end lost 2 bases, and 10 bases lay between the germline ends. The CDR3 spans 13 residues. Germline-derived CDR1 and CDR2 are DFQATT and SNEGSKA (reference sequence). For the CDR3, the DNA is TGCAGTGCCGCTTGGGGTAACACCGGGGAGCTGTTTTTT. Its protein is CSAAWGNTGELFF.

This clonotype was counted only a few times. The rearrangement links TRBV7-2 to TRBJ1-1, with D possibly matching TRBD1 (6 bases). Deletions cut 3 bases from V and 0 bases from J, with 14 bases between. This CDR3 region has 16 residues. Germline V gives CDR1 SGHTA, CDR2 FQGNSA. CDR3 protein: CASSLYPGTMNTEAFF. CDR3 bases: TGTGCCAGCAGCTTGTACCCCGGGACAATGAACACTGAAGCTTTCTTT.

This clonotype showed up many times. The chain has TRBV4-3 and TRBJ2-7; D might be TRBD1 (6 bases). CDR1 LGHNA and CDR2 YSLEER come from the germline V gene. The CDR3 is 15 amino acids. V shed 1 base and J shed 8 bases, with 18 bases lying between them. This CDR3 reads CASSQAPQTGSQQYF. The CDR3, as DNA: TGCGCCAGCAGCCAAGCTCCGCAAACAGGGTCCCAGCAGTACTTC.

At least ten counts were recorded for this clonotype. V is TRBV9 and J is TRBJ2-3; tentatively, D is TRBD1 or TRBD2 (5 bases each). The CDR3 contains 15 residues. Trimming cost V 4 bases and J 2 bases, with 14 bases left between them. The germline V gene encodes CDR1 SGDLS and CDR2 YYNGEE. The CDR3 sequence is CASSPTGAITDTQYF. CDR3 DNA: TGTGCCAGCAGCCCCACCGGGGCGATCACAGATACGCAGTATTTT.

This rearrangement joins TRBV4-1 to TRBJ1-5; perhaps TRBD1 as D (6 bases). Deletions cut 6 bases from V and 1 base from J, with 16 bases between. The CDR3 sequence is 16 residues long. Germline CDR1 and CDR2: MGHRA and YSYEKL. CDR3: CASSYTGGLSNQPQHF. Here the CDR3 DNA reads TGCGCCAGCAGTTATACGGGGGGGCTGAGCAATCAGCCCCAGCATTTT.

This clonotype came up a few times. This sequence joins TRBV12-3 or TRBV12-4 and TRBJ2-1; D gene uncertain. V lost 5 bases and J 6 bases, leaving 8 bases between the germline ends. CDR3 length: 12 residues. CDR3 residues: CASSLYSNEQFF. The CDR3, as DNA: TGTGCCAGCAGTCTATACAGCAATGAGCAGTTCTTC.

The V call is TRBV27, the J call TRBJ2-2; D is unclear. This CDR3 comprises 13 residues. V dropped 4 bases and J dropped 5 bases, with 8 bases sitting between them. The germline V gene encodes CDR1 MNHEY and CDR2 SMNVEV (reference sequence). The DNA for the CDR3 is TGTGCCAGCAGTTCCTCCCTAACCGGGGAGCTGTTTTTT. Amino acid sequence: CASSSSLTGELFF.

This clonotype turned up a few times. The chain combines TRBV5-5 with TRBJ1-2, with D maybe TRBD1 (5 bases). The CDR3 is 16 residues long. Between the trimmed V and J ends, which lost 0 bases and 8 bases, there was a span of 20 bases. The V gene's germline CDR1 is SGHKS and CDR2 YYEKEE (reference sequence). The CDR3 coding sequence is TGTGCCAGCAGCTTGGGGCAGTCGCCGGGGGTGCGGGGCTACACCTTC. This codes for CASSLGQSPGVRGYTF.

This clonotype occurred many times. The V gene is TRBV7-2, the J gene TRBJ2-1; the match to TRBD1 covers 9 bases. This CDR3 is built from 15 residues. Per germline, CDR1 SGHTA and CDR2 FQGNSA. The trim removed 4 bases at V and 2 bases at J, leaving 3 bases unmatched. Written as DNA, the CDR3 is TGTGCCAGCAGCTCGGACAGGGGCCCCTACAATGAGCAGTTCTTC. It encodes CASSSDRGPYNEQFF.

The chain recombines TRBV6-5 with TRBJ1-2, with D unclear. The V and J ends lost 7 bases and 11 bases respectively, with 14 bases between them. CDR1 and CDR2 from the germline V gene are MNHEY and SVGAGI. The CDR3 runs 11 residues. This CDR3 reads CASTHGGFYTF. In DNA form, the CDR3 reads TGTGCCAGCACCCACGGTGGGTTTTACACCTTC.

There are a few counts of this clonotype. The chain recombines TRBV6-5 with TRBJ1-1; D call uncertain. Germline V CDR1 and CDR2: MNHEY, SVGAGI. V was cut by 6 bases and J by 11 bases, with 13 bases left in between. The CDR3 totals 11 residues. The CDR3 region has the DNA TGTGCCAGCAGCCGAGGCCCCGTGGCTTTCTTT. It translates to CASSRGPVAFF.

Ten or more counts support this clonotype. The chain uses TRBV2 and TRBJ2-5; D remains unclear. CDR1 and CDR2 from the germline V gene are SNHLY and FYNNEI. V was trimmed by 4 bases and J by 1 base, leaving 7 bases between them. This CDR3 has 13 amino acids. The CDR3 DNA reads as TGTGCCAGCAGTGGTGGCAGCCAAGAGACCCAGTACTTC. It is translated as CASSGGSQETQYF.

This clonotype was counted a few times. The J gene is TRBJ2-5, the V gene TRBV4-3; the D is unclear. Trimming removed 0 bases from V and 7 bases from J, with 15 bases in between. Germline V gene lookup returns CDR1 LGHNA and CDR2 YSLEER. The CDR3 has 15 residues. CDR3 residues: CASSQDRTDPGTQYF. The DNA for the CDR3 is TGCGCCAGCAGCCAAGATAGGACGGACCCTGGGACCCAGTACTTC.

The chain has TRBV5-6 and TRBJ2-7; either TRBD1 or TRBD2 may fit D (5 bases each). Trimming cost V 4 bases and J 5 bases, with 13 bases left between them. The CDR3 runs 13 residues. The germline gives CDR1 SGHDT, CDR2 YYEEEE. The CDR3 DNA reads TGTGCCAGCAGCCGATCCTGGGGACACGAGCAGTACGTC. Encoded protein: CASSRSWGHEQYV.

As DNA, the CDR3 is TGCAGTGCTAGAGGGGCTCCTAATCAGCCCCAGCATTTT. Protein sequence: CSARGAPNQPQHF. The V and J genes are TRBV20-1 and TRBJ1-5; D call uncertain. The CDR3 loop spans 13 amino acids. Germline-derived CDR1 and CDR2 are DFQATT and SNEGSKA (reference sequence). The ends were cut back, 1 base at V and 4 bases at J, with 8 bases in the middle.

This clonotype was detected only a few times. Its ends do not fully match the called genes, so a read error is possible. The CDR3 loop reads CATSDRGAGGYHEQFF. As DNA, the CDR3 is TGTGCCACCAGTGATCGGGGCGCAGGGGGCTACCATGAGCAGTTCTTC. The chain is built from TRBV24-1 and TRBJ2-1, with 8 positions matching TRBD1. Per the germline V gene, CDR1 is KGHDR and CDR2 is SFDVKD. This CDR3 is 16 amino acids long.

This clonotype has just a few counts. The chain links TRBV5-4 to TRBJ1-6; D remains unclear. Trimming removed 4 bases at V and 11 bases at J, with 16 bases between. The CDR3 is 14 amino acids. CDR1 is SGHNT, CDR2 YYREEE, per germline (reference sequence). In nucleotides, the CDR3 is TGTGCCAGCAGCCCGGCCGGGGTAGGGCCACCCCTCCACTTT. Amino acids: CASSPAGVGPPLHF.

The DNA for the CDR3 is TGTGCCAGCAGCTCAATCGGTTATTCTGAAGCTTTCTTT. Protein: CASSSIGYSEAFF. The chain joins TRBV5-5 to TRBJ1-1; D gene unclear. Germline assignment: CDR1 SGHKS and CDR2 YYEKEE (reference sequence). There are 13 residues in the CDR3. V lost 3 bases and J lost 6, with 12 bases in between.

This chain uses TRBV27 with TRBJ1-5; D possibly corresponds to TRBD1 (6 bases). This CDR3 is 14 amino acids long. The V end was cut by 3 bases, the J end by 7 bases, with 13 bases between. The germline V gene encodes CDR1 MNHEY and CDR2 SMNVEV (reference sequence). CDR3 nucleotides: TGTGCCAGCAGTTTCAGGGGCGCAGGGCAGCCCCAGCATTTT. This codes for CASSFRGAGQPQHF.

This clonotype was seen more than once but under ten times. The chain combines TRBV2 with TRBJ2-7; D remains ambiguous. Trimming took 4 bases from V and 0 from J, leaving 7 bases between them. CDR1 and CDR2 (germline): SNHLY, FYNNEI. This CDR3 contains 13 residues. For the CDR3, the DNA is TGTGCCAGCAGTGCATCGGGCTCCTACGAGCAGTACTTC. Its protein product is CASSASGSYEQYF.

The chain carries TRBV9 and TRBJ2-5; D gene uncertain. The V end lost 7 bases, the J end lost 1 base, and 14 bases lay between the germline ends. CDR1 is SGDLS, CDR2 YYNGEE, per germline. This CDR3 contains 14 residues. This chain's CDR3 is CASGVGRTQETQYF. DNA of the CDR3: TGTGCCAGCGGGGTCGGGCGGACCCAAGAGACCCAGTACTTC.

This clonotype occurred a few times. The chain has TRBV11-3 and TRBJ2-3, with D maybe TRBD2 (7 bases). With 5 bases removed from V and 6 bases from J, the gap between germline ends came to 21 bases. The CDR3 runs 16 residues. Germline loops: CDR1 SGHNT, CDR2 YENEEA. The DNA for the CDR3 is TGTGCCAGCAGCCGGGAGGCGGGGGCCCGAGGGGATACGCAGTATTTT. It yields the protein CASSREAGARGDTQYF.

This clonotype was seen ten or more times. The gene calls are TRBV18 and TRBJ1-2; 7 bases are a match to TRBD1. The J segment lost 2 bases and the V segment lost 1 base, leaving 1 base of the junction unmatched. This CDR3 has 14 amino acids. Per the germline V gene, CDR1 is KGHSH and CDR2 is LQKENI. CDR3 DNA sequence: TGTGCCAGCTCACCACGGGACAGCAACTATGGCTACACCTTC. It yields the protein CASSPRDSNYGYTF.

The chain recombines TRBV4-3 with TRBJ2-3; 7 bases line up with TRBD1. Per germline, CDR1 LGHNA and CDR2 YSLEER. CDR3 length: 20 residues. Losses at the gene ends were 4 bases for V and 9 bases for J; bases not matched to a gene: 28. CDR3 region: CASSPDTHGLDRQVLGTQYF. Written as DNA, the CDR3 is TGCGCCAGCAGCCCCGACACCCATGGTTTGGACAGGCAGGTACTGGGGACGCAGTATTTT.

This clonotype was found many times. The chain uses TRBV28 and TRBJ2-1, with no clear D. Germline CDR1 reads MDHEN; CDR2 reads SYDVKM. Trimming cost V 7 bases and J 5 bases, with 9 bases left between them. The length of the CDR3 is 12 residues. The CDR3 is CASMWGNNEQFF. The CDR3 DNA reads as TGTGCCAGCATGTGGGGAAACAATGAGCAGTTCTTC.